What follows are 21 T cell receptor beta chains derived from one specimen sequenced in a study of blood T cell repertoires in COVID-19. Profiled with immunoSEQ multiplex PCR; TCRdb holds only in-frame clones, not every one. Of fewer than 450,000 clones listed, about nine tenths are singletons. Sequences were obtained from peripheral blood. The receptors were gathered from a woman in her seventies with COVID-19, enrolled during active disease.

This chain uses TRBV10-3 with TRBJ2-2; TRBD2 agrees at 7 bases. The CDR3 sequence is 15 residues long. V lost 2 bases, J lost 3 bases, and 3 bases stayed unmatched. Germline V gene lookup returns CDR1 ENHRY and CDR2 SYGVKD. Here the CDR3 reads CAISEVSGDTGELFF. For the CDR3, the DNA is TGTGCCATCAGTGAGGTCAGCGGGGACACCGGGGAGCTGTTTTTT.

The V call is TRBV3-1 (or the pseudogene TRBV3-2), the J call TRBJ2-5; D might be TRBD2 (7 bases). V gave up 5 bases and J gave up 2 bases, with 12 bases separating them. Germline V CDR1 and CDR2: LGHDT, YNNKEL (reference sequence). The CDR3 sequence is 14 residues long. The CDR3: CASSIKGGQETQYF. The CDR3, as DNA: TGTGCCAGCAGCATAAAGGGGGGGCAAGAGACCCAGTACTTC.

In DNA form, the CDR3 reads TGTGCCAGCAGTTTAAGACAGGGGGCCCGGACCAACTATGGCTACACCTTC. Translated: CASSLRQGARTNYGYTF. The gene calls are TRBV27 and TRBJ1-2, with 10 bases fitting TRBD1. Per the germline V gene, CDR1 is MNHEY and CDR2 is SMNVEV (reference sequence). The CDR3 covers 17 residues. The trim removed 2 bases at V and 2 bases at J, leaving 8 bases unmatched.

V usage is TRBV5-6 and J usage is TRBJ2-6; 11 nucleotides agree with TRBD1. CDR1 and CDR2 (germline): SGHDT, YYEEEE. The CDR3 loop spans 18 amino acids. V gave up 3 bases and J gave up 1 base; unmatched junction bases: 6. The CDR3 DNA follows: TGTGCCAGCAGCTCATCAGGACAGGGGGCGTCTGGGGCCAACGTCCTGACTTTC. Translated, it gives CASSSSGQGASGANVLTF.

This clone was seen a single time. The CDR3 spells CASSLGAGESFSYNEQFF. The CDR3 nucleotides read TGTGCCAGCAGTTTGGGAGCGGGGGAGTCTTTCTCCTACAATGAGCAGTTCTTC. V gene TRBV27 combines with J gene TRBJ2-1; 8 nucleotides agree with TRBD2. The trim removed 3 bases at V and 0 bases at J, leaving 10 bases unmatched. The CDR3 covers 18 residues. CDR1 and CDR2 from the germline V gene are MNHEY and SMNVEV (reference sequence).

The count of this clone is one. The chain joins TRBV7-9 to TRBJ1-1; D is possibly TRBD1 (5 bases). Germline loops: CDR1 SEHNR, CDR2 FQNEAQ (reference sequence). Trimming shortened V by 5 bases and J by 4 bases, and 11 bases separated the two germline ends. The CDR3 has 13 amino acids. The CDR3 DNA sequence: TGTGCCAGCAGCGCATCTCAGGGCACTGAAGCTTTCTTT. Protein: CASSASQGTEAFF.

The chain combines TRBV7-3 with TRBJ1-4; D remains unclear. The germline V and J ends were trimmed by 1 base and 2 bases, with 8 bases remaining between them. CDR1 and CDR2 from the germline V gene are SGHTA and FQGTGA. The CDR3 is 15 amino acids. CDR3 in DNA: TGTGCCAGCAGCTTAAGTGCGGTTACTAATGAAAAACTGTTTTTT. Translating it yields CASSLSAVTNEKLFF.

The gene calls are TRBV27 and TRBJ1-2; possible D gene TRBD1, 5 bases. Germline loops: CDR1 MNHEY, CDR2 SMNVEV (reference sequence). The CDR3 sequence is 11 residues long. The germline V and J ends were trimmed by 8 bases and 7 bases, with 11 bases remaining between them. CDR3 coding DNA: TGTGCCAGCGGTCAGGGTTCTGGCTACACCTTC. It codes for CASGQGSGYTF.

This clone appeared a few times. The chain joins TRBV28 to TRBJ1-2, with D possibly being TRBD1 (6 bases). CDR3 length: 15 residues. In germline, CDR1 is MDHEN, CDR2 SYDVKM. Trimming took off 7 bases at V and 0 bases at J, with 15 bases between the two ends. The CDR3 DNA sequence: TGTGCCAGCAACCAATACAGGGCCCCTAACTATGGCTACACCTTC. It is translated as CASNQYRAPNYGYTF.

The V call is TRBV5-6, the J call TRBJ1-6; 9 bases are a match to TRBD1. Germline CDR1 is SGHDT and CDR2 is YYEEEE. Trimming removed 2 bases from V and 6 bases from J; junction bases left unmatched: 3. The CDR3 covers 15 residues. The DNA for the CDR3 is TGTGCCAGCAGCTTAGGGACAGGGATTAATTCACCCCTCCACTTT. Residues: CASSLGTGINSPLHF.

The V and J genes are TRBV7-2 and TRBJ2-3; 14 bases align to TRBD2. This CDR3 comprises 15 residues. Losses at the gene ends were 0 bases for V and 10 bases for J; bases not matched to a gene: 3. Germline lookup yields CDR1 SGHTA and CDR2 FQGNSA. CDR3 DNA: TGTGCCAGCAGCTTAGCCTCGACTAGCGGGGGGGCGCAGTATTTT. Translated, it gives CASSLASTSGGAQYF.

The genes are TRBV2 and TRBJ1-2, with D possibly TRBD1 on 6 matching bases. This CDR3 is built from 11 residues. The germline V gene has CDR1 SNHLY and CDR2 FYNNEI. With 6 bases removed from V and 8 bases from J, the gap between germline ends came to 10 bases. The CDR3 sequence is CASRQTGGYTF. The CDR3 nucleotides read TGTGCCAGCAGACAGACAGGAGGCTACACCTTC.

Of note for this clone: A junction boundary mismatches the germline segment, possibly from a read error. CDR3 residues: CASSQAGGTYNEQFF. In DNA, the CDR3 is TGTGCCAGCAGTCAAGCGGGGGGGACGTACAATGAGCAGTTCTTC. J is TRBJ2-1 and V is TRBV6-1; 10 nucleotides line up with TRBD2. The CDR3 contains 15 residues. Germline CDR1 reads MNHNS; CDR2 reads SASEGT.

The V gene is TRBV24-1, the J gene TRBJ2-1; TRBD2 matches at 10 bases. Germline loops: CDR1 KGHDR, CDR2 SFDVKD. V lost 9 bases to trimming and J lost 1 base; unmatched junction nucleotides: 8. There are 16 residues in the CDR3. The CDR3 spells CATPAGGVESYNEQFF. The CDR3 coding sequence is TGTGCCACCCCAGCGGGGGGGGTGGAATCCTACAATGAGCAGTTCTTC.

The chain recombines TRBV2 with TRBJ1-1; 9 bases align to TRBD1. Germline V gene sequence: CDR1 SNHLY, CDR2 FYNNEI. This CDR3 contains 11 residues. Trimming took 8 bases from V and 11 from J; bases not matched to a gene: 6. This chain's CDR3 is CASQQGARAFF. CDR3 bases: TGTGCCAGCCAACAGGGGGCGCGCGCTTTCTTT.

The chain is built from TRBV6-5 and TRBJ2-7, with TRBD2 matching over 9 bases. This CDR3 contains 15 residues. Germline V CDR1 and CDR2: MNHEY, SVGAGI. J was trimmed by 2 bases and V by 6 bases; bases with no gene match: 8. The CDR3 DNA reads as TGTGCCAGCAGCCGCTCGGGACTAGCTGCCTACGAGCAGTACTTC. This codes for CASSRSGLAAYEQYF.

The chain employs TRBV24-1 and TRBJ1-5; the D is unclear. V lost 9 bases and J lost 7, with 12 bases in between. Germline CDR1 KGHDR, CDR2 SFDVKD. The CDR3 spans 12 residues. The CDR3 nucleotides read TGTGCCACCGGAGAGGGAGTCCAGCCCCAGCATTTT. Residues: CATGEGVQPQHF.

The chain has TRBV28 and TRBJ2-4, with 7 nucleotides matching TRBD1. V dropped 4 bases and J dropped 5; count of bases not matched to a gene: 11. Germline V gene sequence: CDR1 MDHEN, CDR2 SYDVKM. The CDR3 is made up of 16 amino acids. CDR3 nucleotide sequence: TGTGCCAGCAGTTCCGGGACAGAAGCCCCTCAAAACATTCAGTACTTC. Amino acids: CASSSGTEAPQNIQYF.

This chain connects TRBV3-1 (or the pseudogene TRBV3-2) to TRBJ1-4; perhaps TRBD1 as D (5 bases). The CDR3 has 15 residues. The ends were cut back, 5 bases at V and 0 bases at J, with 10 bases in the middle. Germline loops: CDR1 LGHDT, CDR2 YNNKEL (reference sequence). The CDR3 DNA sequence: TGTGCCAGCAGCAACCAACAGGCAACTAATGAAAAACTGTTTTTT. Protein: CASSNQQATNEKLFF.

The chain has TRBV11-2 and TRBJ1-6; 9 positions agree with TRBD1. In germline, CDR1 is SGHAT, CDR2 FQNNGV. V shed 5 bases, J shed 10 bases, and the junction held 12 bases outside the gene matches. This CDR3 spans 16 amino acids. CDR3 sequence (DNA): TGTGCCAGCAGCCACACTGTCCGGGACAGGGACTCACCCCTCCACTTT. Its protein is CASSHTVRDRDSPLHF.

The rearrangement links TRBV27 to TRBJ1-1; 8 positions match TRBD1. CDR3 length: 15 amino acids. Unmatched junction bases numbered 11, after V lost 3 bases and J lost 8 bases. The germline V gene encodes CDR1 MNHEY and CDR2 SMNVEV (reference sequence). CDR3 nucleotide sequence: TGTGCCAGCAGTTTGCGGACAGGGCCCTCGGGGGAAGCTTTCTTT. The encoded protein is CASSLRTGPSGEAFF.